This TCR beta chain emerged from a study of Ad26.COV2.S vaccination and SARS-CoV-2 variants. CDR1 is SEHNR and CDR2 is FQNEAQ in the germline V gene (reference sequence). V dropped 8 bases and J dropped 3 bases, with 10 bases sitting between them. This CDR3 spans 12 amino acids. The table came from immunoSEQ multiplex PCR; TCRdb's copy has only in-frame clones and leaves some out. This table has around 300,000 clones, less than 90% appearing once. The treatment is: roughly 19 received Ad26.COV2.S at low or high dose, single or two shots; 5 received placebo; per-sample allocation not given. Day 63 after the first injection of vaccine or placebo was the sampling time.

The sequence was collected from a person aged 18-60 years who received the Ad26.COV2.S COVID-19 vaccine or a placebo. This chain connects TRBV7-9 to TRBJ1-1; no clear D. Sequenced material: peripheral blood, taken in a trial of Ad26.COV2.S vaccine versus placebo. CDR3 residues: CASAPFDTEAFF. Here the CDR3 DNA reads TGTGCCAGCGCCCCGTTTGACACTGAAGCTTTCTTT.